This passage covers 14 T cell receptor beta chains from one sample sequenced in a study of Epstein–Barr virus B cells in breast cancer. RNA was the template for SMARTer libraries capturing complete alpha and beta V(D)J regions. TCRdb itself ran the 5' RACE reads through MiXCR, one entry per CDR3 protein. The data show about 1,900 distinct CDR3 sequences, approximately 15% seen once. These receptors are not linked to any known antigen. The sample taken for sequencing was tumor-infiltrating lymphocytes expanded in culture. All receptors derive from a woman in her 40s with triple-negative breast cancer.

The J gene is TRBJ2-5, the V gene TRBV6-1; TRBD1 is a possible D gene (7 bases). The CDR3 is made up of 16 amino acids. CDR1 and CDR2 (germline): MNHNS, SASEGT. Trimming removed 7 bases at V and 4 bases at J, with 22 bases between. The CDR3 reads CASISAAGGRGETQYF. As DNA, the CDR3 is TGTGCCAGCATCTCCGCTGCAGGGGGGCGAGGAGAGACCCAGTACTTC.

This clonotype has a handful of counts. This rearrangement joins TRBV5-1 to TRBJ2-1; 12 bases align to TRBD1. The CDR3 is 16 amino acids. The germline gives CDR1 SGHRS, CDR2 YFSETQ. Trimming at V came to 0 bases and at J to 8 bases, leaving 6 bases not matched to a gene. CDR3 in DNA: TGCGCCAGCAGCTTGGCGGGACAGGGGGCTGGGGATGAGCAGTTCTTC. Translation gives CASSLAGQGAGDEQFF.

V usage is TRBV6-2 or TRBV6-3 and J usage is TRBJ2-5; 13 bases align to TRBD2. The CDR3 consists of 15 residues. Germline V gene lookup returns CDR1 MNHEY and CDR2 SVGEGT. V lost 8 bases to trimming and J lost 4 bases; unmatched junction nucleotides: 7. This CDR3 reads CASPPGTSGAETQYF. The CDR3 bases are TGTGCCAGCCCCCCCGGGACTAGCGGGGCAGAGACCCAGTACTTC.

By share, this clonotype ranks as medium-sized. This rearrangement joins TRBV2 to TRBJ1-4; D call uncertain. The CDR3 runs 16 residues. Per germline, CDR1 SNHLY and CDR2 FYNNEI. Trimming removed 6 bases at V and 1 base at J, with 15 bases between. CDR3 region: CASSRIETGTNEKLFF. The CDR3 DNA sequence: TGTGCCAGCAGCCGAATCGAGACGGGAACTAATGAAAAACTGTTTTTT.

By sample fraction, this clonotype is large. V is TRBV6-8 and J is TRBJ1-1, with 8 positions matching TRBD1. The CDR3 runs to 17 residues. Per germline, CDR1 MNHGY and CDR2 SAAAGT. The J segment lost 4 bases and the V segment lost 5 bases, leaving 15 bases of the junction unmatched. The CDR3 reads CASSARTGWPLGTEAFF. In nucleotides, the CDR3 is TGTGCCAGCAGTGCCCGGACAGGGTGGCCCTTGGGCACTGAAGCTTTCTTT.

This clonotype is judged medium-sized (0.01 to 0.1%). This rearrangement joins TRBV12-3 or TRBV12-4 to TRBJ1-1; D gene ambiguous. The CDR3 runs 14 residues. V gave up 3 bases and J gave up 4 bases, with 12 bases separating them. The CDR3 reads CASSLRPLGTEAFF. CDR3 bases: TGTGCCAGCAGTTTGAGGCCCCTGGGCACTGAAGCTTTCTTT.

This clonotype is judged medium-sized (0.01 to 0.1%). The chain carries TRBV6-5 and TRBJ1-1; no firm D call. Per the germline V gene, CDR1 is MNHEY and CDR2 is SVGAGI. V lost 0 bases and J lost 7, with 12 bases in between. This CDR3 is built from 14 residues. The CDR3 here is CASSYSWGKGEAFF. The CDR3 DNA reads TGTGCCAGCAGTTACTCATGGGGTAAGGGTGAAGCTTTCTTT.

Concerning this clonotype itself: Germline is not matched at one junction end, which may reflect a read error. This chain uses TRBV3-1 with TRBJ1-2; the D is unclear. Germline assignment: CDR1 LGHDT and CDR2 YNNKEL (reference sequence). CDR3 length: 15 residues. CDR3 amino acids: CANSPERQLNYGYTF. CDR3 sequence (DNA): TGTGCCAACAGCCCTGAGAGACAACTCAACTATGGCTACACCTTC.

Sample share makes this clonotype medium-sized. This rearrangement joins TRBV4-1 to TRBJ2-6; D possibly corresponds to TRBD1 (5 bases). Germline loops: CDR1 MGHRA, CDR2 YSYEKL. This CDR3 comprises 15 residues. V was trimmed by 3 bases and J by 0 bases, leaving 6 bases between them. The CDR3 region is CASSQGRSGANVLTF. CDR3 DNA sequence: TGCGCCAGCAGCCAGGGGCGCTCTGGGGCCAACGTCCTGACTTTC.

By proportion, this clonotype is medium-sized. The chain recombines TRBV3-1 with TRBJ1-2; D is perhaps TRBD1 (6 bases). Trimming cost V 4 bases and J 2 bases, with 14 bases left between them. Germline CDR1 and CDR2: LGHDT and YNNKEL (reference sequence). The CDR3 spans 15 residues. The CDR3 reads CASSPEGQLNYGYTF. CDR3 coding DNA: TGTGCCAGCAGCCCTGAGGGACAACTCAACTATGGCTACACCTTC. Based on the CDR3 plus reference TRBV3-1 and TRBJ1-2, the full variable domain is DTAVSQTPKYLVTQMGNDKSIKCEQNLGHDTMYWYKQDSKKFLKIMFSYNNKELIINETVPNRFSPKSPDKAHLNLHINSLELGDSAVYFCASSPEGQLNYGYTFGSGTRLTVV.

V is TRBV30 and J is TRBJ1-1; D unresolved. This CDR3 is 12 amino acids long. CDR1 and CDR2 from the germline V gene are GTSNPN and SVGIG (reference sequence). Trimming stripped 4 bases from V and 3 bases from J, with 9 bases between. The CDR3 here is CAWIGVYTEAFF. The DNA of the CDR3 is TGTGCCTGGATTGGAGTTTACACTGAAGCTTTCTTT.

This clonotype is labeled as medium-sized. The chain joins TRBV9 to TRBJ2-5; D gene uncertain. The CDR3 sequence is 13 residues long. Between the trimmed V and J ends, which lost 3 bases and 5 bases, there was a span of 11 bases. Per germline, CDR1 SGDLS and CDR2 YYNGEE. The CDR3 is CASSGHTGETQYF. The CDR3 DNA reads TGTGCCAGCAGCGGCCATACCGGGGAGACCCAGTACTTC. Full variable domain (remainder filled in from reference TRBV9 and TRBJ2-5): DSGVTQTPKHLITATGQRVTLRCSPRSGDLSVYWYQQSLDQGLQFLIQYYNGEERAKGNILERFSAQQFPDLHSELNLSSLELGDSALYFCASSGHTGETQYFGPGTRLLVL.

By share, this clonotype counts as medium-sized (0.01 to 0.1%). The V gene is TRBV7-8, the J gene TRBJ1-2; TRBD1 agrees at 7 bases. The V gene end was trimmed by 2 bases and the J gene end by 5 bases; junction bases not matched to a gene: 5. There are 14 residues in the CDR3. The germline CDR1 and CDR2 sequences are SGHVS and FQNEAQ. The CDR3 nucleotides read TGTGCCAGCAGCTTAAGGACAGGAAGGTATGGCTACACCTTC. It encodes CASSLRTGRYGYTF.

The sample holds a few counts of this clonotype. The chain's CDR3 is CAISGATGTNTEAFF. The CDR3 region has the DNA TGTGCCATCAGTGGGGCAACAGGGACTAACACTGAAGCTTTCTTT. The V call is TRBV10-3, the J call TRBJ1-1; a weak D match, TRBD1 (6 bases). Germline V CDR1 and CDR2: ENHRY, SYGVKD. The CDR3 has 15 residues. V lost 4 bases and J lost 2, with 14 bases in between.